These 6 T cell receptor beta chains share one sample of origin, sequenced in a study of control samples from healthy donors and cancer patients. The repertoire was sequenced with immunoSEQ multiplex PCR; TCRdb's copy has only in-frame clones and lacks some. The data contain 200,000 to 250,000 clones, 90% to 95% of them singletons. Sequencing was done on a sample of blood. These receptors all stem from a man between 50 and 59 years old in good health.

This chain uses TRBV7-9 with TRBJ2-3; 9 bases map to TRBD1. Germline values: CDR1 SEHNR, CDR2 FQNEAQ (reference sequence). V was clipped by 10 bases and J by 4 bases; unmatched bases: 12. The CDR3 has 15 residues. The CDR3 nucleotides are TGTGCCACCCGGGTGGGACAGGGTCTCCCAGATACGCAGTATTTT. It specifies CATRVGQGLPDTQYF.

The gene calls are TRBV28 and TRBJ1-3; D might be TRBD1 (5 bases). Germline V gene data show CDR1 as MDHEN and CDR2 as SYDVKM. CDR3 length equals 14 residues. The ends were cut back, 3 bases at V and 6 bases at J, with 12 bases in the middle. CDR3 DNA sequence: TGTGCCAGCAGTTTCTCAGGGAGCGAAAACACCATATATTTT. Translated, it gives CASSFSGSENTIYF.

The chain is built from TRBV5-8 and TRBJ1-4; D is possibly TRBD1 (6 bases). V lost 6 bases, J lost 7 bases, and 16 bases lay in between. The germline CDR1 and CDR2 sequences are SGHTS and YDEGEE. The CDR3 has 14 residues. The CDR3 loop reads CASTHRTVGEKLFF. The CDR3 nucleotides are TGTGCCAGCACCCACCGGACAGTCGGTGAAAAACTGTTTTTT. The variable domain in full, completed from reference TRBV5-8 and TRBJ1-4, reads EAGVTQSPTHLIKTRGQQATLRCSPISGHTSVYWYQQALGLGLQFLLWYDEGEERNRGNFPPRFSGRQFPNYSSELNVNALELEDSALYLCASTHRTVGEKLFFGSGTQLSVL.

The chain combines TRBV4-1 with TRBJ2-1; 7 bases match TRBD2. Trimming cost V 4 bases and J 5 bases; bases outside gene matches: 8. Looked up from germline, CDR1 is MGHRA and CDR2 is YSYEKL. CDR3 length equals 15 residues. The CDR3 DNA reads TGCGCCAGCAGCCCCCAGGAGCGGGGTGACAATGAGCAGTTCTTC. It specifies CASSPQERGDNEQFF.

The CDR3 protein is CASSYSLGDRPYEQYF. CDR3 sequence (DNA): TGTGCCAGCAGTTACTCGTTAGGAGACCGACCCTACGAGCAGTACTTC. J is TRBJ2-7 and V is TRBV6-5; D gene ambiguous. CDR3 length: 16 amino acids. Germline V gene data show CDR1 as MNHEY and CDR2 as SVGAGI. Trimming pared 0 bases from V and 2 bases from J, leaving 14 bases between.

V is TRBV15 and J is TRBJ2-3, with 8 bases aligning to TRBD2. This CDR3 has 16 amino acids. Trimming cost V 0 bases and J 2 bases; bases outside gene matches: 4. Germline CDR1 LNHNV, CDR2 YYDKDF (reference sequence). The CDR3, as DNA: TGTGCCACCAGCAGAGATGGGCGGGGGGCCACAGATACGCAGTATTTT. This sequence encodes CATSRDGRGATDTQYF.